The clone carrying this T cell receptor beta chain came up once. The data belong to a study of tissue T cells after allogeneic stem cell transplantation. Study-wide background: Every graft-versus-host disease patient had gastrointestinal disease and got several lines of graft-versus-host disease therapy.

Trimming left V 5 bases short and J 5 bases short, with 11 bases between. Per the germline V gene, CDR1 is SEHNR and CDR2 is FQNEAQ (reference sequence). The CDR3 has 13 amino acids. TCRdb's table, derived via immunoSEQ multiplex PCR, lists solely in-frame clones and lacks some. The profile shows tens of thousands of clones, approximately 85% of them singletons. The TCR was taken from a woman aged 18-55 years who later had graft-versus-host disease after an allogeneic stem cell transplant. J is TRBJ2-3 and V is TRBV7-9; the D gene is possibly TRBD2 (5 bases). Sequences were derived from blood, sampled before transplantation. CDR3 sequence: CASSPRRGDTQYF. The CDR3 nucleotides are TGTGCCAGCAGCCCGAGACGGGGAGATACGCAGTATTTT. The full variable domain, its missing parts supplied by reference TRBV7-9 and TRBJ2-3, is DTGVSQNPRHKITKRGQNVTFRCDPISEHNRLYWYRQTLGQGPEFLTYFQNEAQLEKSRLLSDRFSAERPKGSFSTLEIQRTEQGDSAMYLCASSPRRGDTQYFGPGTRLTVL.